This TCR beta chain appears in the sequencing data of a study of blood T cell repertoires in COVID-19 (dated by TCRdb to 2020 to 2022). About the study as a whole: Samples from collaborators originated in the United States, Italy and Spain and spanned both the acute and convalescent phases of COVID-19. The prospective study material was composed of cDNA or gDNA derived from T cells, B-cell-depleted T cells, or PBMCs. Subjects who had been exposed to COVID-19, were actively infected with it, or had recovered from it provided the deeply sampled blood TCRbeta repertoires that made up the dataset. The repertoires were released in a freely available public database intended as a resource for research on the immune response to SARS-CoV-2. Samples were obtained from the ongoing ImmuneRACE study (first 160 participants) and from over a thousand subjects provided by 6 global collaborators. Sample metadata almost always included a de-identified subject ID, COVID-19 status, age in years and sex. HLA class I and class II types, where available, came from metadata supplied by the sample provider rather than from assay-based typing. Study-wide conclusions, independent of this receptor: The quantity of clinical and demographic metadata differed by source and by participant and was supplied without curation.

Collaborating institutions collected whole blood in K2EDTA tubes following their own protocols. For TCRbeta analysis, collaborators shipped samples as frozen whole blood, isolated PBMCs, or DNA extracted from either of those sample types. From a lookup of the germline V gene, CDR1 and CDR2 are KGHSH and LQKENI. The CDR3 spans 14 residues, from the cysteine through the phenylalanine. The entry retains the CDR3 DNA only, 42 bases that are in frame from base 1. Trimming removed 4 bases from V and 7 bases from J, leaving 14 bases between the germline ends. TCRbeta CDR3 regions were amplified from genomic DNA using the immunoSEQ Assay, a bias-controlled multiplex PCR. Regarding the original processing steps: The number of nucleated cells in each sample was estimated from the amplification of reference gene primers within the assay. To quantify the absolute abundance of each unique TCRbeta CDR3 rearrangement, sequence reads were collapsed and filtered. For each sample, productive Simpson clonality was calculated by taking the square root of Simpson's diversity index across productive rearrangements. TCRdb retrieved this table from immuneACCESS and kept in-frame rearrangements only. Not all clones are present; in checked studies, unresolved V genes account for under half, and no reason is known for the remainder. From that table come the V and J calls and clone size; the DNA was used to work out D and trimming. The sample yields some 150,000 clones; 81% were counted once. The top ten constitute approximately 9.1% of the sample.

As concerns this clone: It lacks a known antigen. No much larger clone is present one base from it, and per-base qualities are unavailable.

The chain links TRBV18 with TRBJ2-4, with a tentative D gene TRBD2 over 7 matching bases. The clonotype originates from a woman aged 55-75 years with active or convalescent COVID-19. The sample consisted of peripheral blood. In nucleotides, the sequence is TGTGCCAGCTCACGGACTAGGGGGGAGAACATTCAGTACTTC. This sequence encodes CASSRTRGENIQYF.